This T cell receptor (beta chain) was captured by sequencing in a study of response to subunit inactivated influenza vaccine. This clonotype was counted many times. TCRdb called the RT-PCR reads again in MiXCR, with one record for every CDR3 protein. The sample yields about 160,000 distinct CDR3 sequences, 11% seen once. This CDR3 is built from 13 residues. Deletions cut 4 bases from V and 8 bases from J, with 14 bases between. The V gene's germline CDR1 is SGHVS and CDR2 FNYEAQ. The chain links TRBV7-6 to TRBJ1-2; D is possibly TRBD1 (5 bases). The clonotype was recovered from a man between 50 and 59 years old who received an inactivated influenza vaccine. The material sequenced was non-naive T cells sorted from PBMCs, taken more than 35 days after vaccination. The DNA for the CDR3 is TGTGCCAGCAGCTCCCGGGGGGATCGGGGCTACACCTTC. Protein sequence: CASSSRGDRGYTF.